The rows below give T cell receptor beta chains drawn from one sample of a study of blood T cell repertoires in COVID-19. Some clones are missing from TCRdb's copy, which holds only in-frame ones; the method was immunoSEQ multiplex PCR. Altogether approximately 240,000 clones are present, 87% being singletons, with the ten largest covering 6% to 7%. The sequencing input was PBMCs or T cells enriched from blood (not recorded which). The receptor set was obtained from a woman aged 25 to 45 with acute COVID-19. CDR3s include the opening cysteine and the closing phenylalanine or tryptophan. A D gene is named only where the DNA matches it firmly. Some rows mark clone size as missing; the rest say once, few, many or name a class of expanded clone.

V: TRBV28; size: -; J: TRBJ2-1; D: TRBD2; CDR3: CASSWEGLAGAAQFF; DNA: TGTGCCAGCAGTTGGGAGGGACTAGCGGGGGCCGCGCAGTTCTTC
V: TRBV5-1; size: -; J: TRBJ1-5; D: -; CDR3: CASSPGSGEQPQHF; DNA: TGCGCCAGCAGCCCCGGATCCGGGGAGCAGCCCCAGCATTTT
V: TRBV9; size: -; J: TRBJ2-3; D: -; CDR3: CASSARFNREISDTQYF; DNA: TGTGCCAGCAGCGCGAGATTCAACAGGGAAATCTCAGATACGCAGTATTTT
V: TRBV5-5; size: -; J: TRBJ2-7; D: -; CDR3: CASSLVLAYEQYF; DNA: TGTGCCAGCAGCTTGGTCCTAGCCTACGAGCAGTACTTC
V: TRBV2; size: -; J: TRBJ1-6; D: -; CDR3: CAGGTDRLHF; DNA: TGTGCCGGGGGGACTGACAGACTCCACTTT
V: TRBV6-1; size: few; J: TRBJ1-5; D: -; CDR3: CASSEGASSQPQHF; DNA: TGTGCCAGCAGTGAGGGGGCGTCAAGTCAGCCCCAGCATTTT
V: TRBV28; size: -; J: TRBJ1-1; D: -; CDR3: CASSLSGGIHTEAFF; DNA: TGTGCCAGCAGTTTGTCGGGGGGAATTCACACTGAAGCTTTCTTT
V: TRBV27; size: -; J: TRBJ2-7; D: TRBD2; CDR3: CASSLVGGSSVEQYF; DNA: TGTGCCAGCAGTTTAGTCGGCGGGAGTTCGGTCGAGCAGTACTTC
V: TRBV7-3; size: -; J: TRBJ2-1; D: TRBD1; CDR3: CASSLYPGQNYNEQFF; DNA: TGTGCCAGCAGCTTATACCCGGGACAGAATTACAATGAGCAGTTCTTC
V: TRBV7-3; size: once; J: TRBJ2-3; D: -; CDR3: CASSLTGTLNTQYF; DNA: TGTGCCAGCAGCTTAACCGGGACTTTAAATACGCAGTATTTT
V: TRBV3-1/TRBV3-2; size: once; J: TRBJ1-2; D: -; CDR3: CASSPNLGENYTF; DNA: TGTGCCAGCAGCCCTAATCTCGGGGAGAACTACACCTTC
V: TRBV18; size: -; J: TRBJ1-1; D: -; CDR3: CASSPRPEILNTEAFF; DNA: TGTGCCAGCTCACCACGCCCAGAAATATTGAACACTGAAGCTTTCTTT
V: TRBV19; size: -; J: TRBJ1-2; D: TRBD1; CDR3: CASRRGGSYGYTF; DNA: TGTGCCAGTAGGAGAGGGGGCTCCTATGGCTACACCTTC
V: TRBV14; size: -; J: TRBJ2-1; D: TRBD2; CDR3: CASSQEFSGRTQFF; DNA: TGTGCCAGCAGCCAAGAGTTTAGCGGGAGGACGCAGTTCTTC
V: TRBV11-2; size: -; J: TRBJ1-6; D: -; CDR3: CASSLVQGYNSPLHF; DNA: TGTGCCAGCAGCTTAGTTCAGGGGTATAATTCACCCCTCCACTTT
V: TRBV6-2/TRBV6-3; size: -; J: TRBJ2-3; D: TRBD2; CDR3: CASSYSTLAGPSRDTQYF; DNA: TGTGCCAGCAGTTACTCGACCCTAGCGGGACCCTCGAGGGATACGCAGTATTTT
V: TRBV5-6; size: -; J: TRBJ2-1; D: TRBD2; CDR3: CASSSGLALNEQFF; DNA: TGTGCCAGCAGTTCCGGACTAGCCCTCAATGAGCAGTTCTTC
V: TRBV4-2; size: -; J: TRBJ2-7; D: TRBD2; CDR3: CASSQEETSGAYEQYF; DNA: TGTGCCAGCAGCCAAGAAGAGACTAGCGGGGCCTACGAGCAGTACTTC
V: TRBV7-6; size: -; J: TRBJ1-4; D: TRBD1; CDR3: CASSPRQGFEKLFF; DNA: TGTGCCAGCAGCCCGCGACAGGGTTTCGAAAAACTGTTTTTT
V: TRBV20-1; size: -; J: TRBJ1-6; D: -; CDR3: CSASYGSSSYNSPLHF; DNA: TGCAGTGCTAGTTACGGGTCCAGCTCCTATAATTCACCCCTCCACTTT
V: TRBV6-5; size: -; J: TRBJ1-3; D: -; CDR3: CASTISGNTIYF; DNA: TGTGCCAGCACAATCTCTGGAAACACCATATATTTT
V: TRBV3-1/TRBV3-2; size: -; J: TRBJ1-1; D: -; CDR3: CASSQGVGLGTEAFF; DNA: TGTGCCAGCAGCCAAGGTGTGGGGCTCGGCACTGAAGCTTTCTTT
V: TRBV6-1; size: -; J: TRBJ1-2; D: -; CDR3: CASSEATGATNYGYTF; DNA: TGTGCCAGCAGTGAAGCTACAGGCGCGACTAACTATGGCTACACCTTC
V: TRBV7-6; size: -; J: TRBJ1-6; D: -; CDR3: CASSLESSYNSPLHF; DNA: TGTGCCAGCAGCTTAGAGAGCTCCTATAATTCACCCCTCCACTTT
V: TRBV4-1; size: -; J: TRBJ1-6; D: -; CDR3: CASSQRQKYNSPLHF; DNA: TGCGCCAGCAGCCAACGACAGAAATATAATTCACCCCTCCACTTT
V: TRBV6-2/TRBV6-3; size: -; J: TRBJ1-2; D: -; CDR3: CASSSDRNYGYTF; DNA: TGTGCCAGCAGTTCAGACAGAAACTATGGCTACACCTTC
V: TRBV5-1; size: -; J: TRBJ2-3; D: TRBD2; CDR3: CASRTTSGGDSLRTDTQYF; DNA: TGCGCCAGCAGGACCACTAGCGGGGGGGATTCCTTACGCACAGATACGCAGTATTTT
V: TRBV21-1; size: -; J: TRBJ1-2; D: -; CDR3: CASRLRDRGLSYGYTF; DNA: TGTGCCAGCAGACTAAGGGACAGGGGGCTGAGCTATGGCTACACCTTC
V: TRBV5-4; size: -; J: TRBJ2-4; D: TRBD1; CDR3: CASSLGDRQNIQYF; DNA: TGTGCCAGCAGCTTGGGGGACAGACAAAACATTCAGTACTTC
V: TRBV27; size: -; J: TRBJ2-7; D: -; CDR3: CASSLGRAYEQYF; DNA: TGTGCCAGCAGTTTAGGTAGAGCCTACGAGCAGTACTTC
V: TRBV7-6; size: -; J: TRBJ2-2; D: TRBD2; CDR3: CASSLGLAGRAGELFF; DNA: TGTGCCAGCAGCTTGGGACTAGCGGGGCGTGCCGGGGAGCTGTTTTTT
V: TRBV28; size: -; J: TRBJ2-1; D: -; CDR3: CASSSVGYLDEQFF; DNA: TGTGCCAGCAGTTCCGTCGGGTATCTGGATGAGCAGTTCTTC
V: TRBV29-1; size: -; J: TRBJ2-3; D: -; CDR3: CSVEVGDTQYF; DNA: TGCAGCGTTGAAGTCGGTGATACGCAGTATTTT
V: TRBV6-5; size: -; J: TRBJ2-5; D: -; CDR3: CASRPPHQETQYF; DNA: TGTGCCAGCAGGCCCCCACATCAAGAGACCCAGTACTTC
V: TRBV2; size: -; J: TRBJ2-7; D: -; CDR3: CASRRAPYEITYEQYF; DNA: TGTGCCAGCAGGAGGGCACCCTACGAAATAACCTACGAGCAGTACTTC
V: TRBV30; size: -; J: TRBJ2-2; D: TRBD1; CDR3: CACPLRQGDTGELFF; DNA: TGTGCCTGCCCTTTGAGACAGGGGGACACCGGGGAGCTGTTTTTT
V: TRBV6-1; size: -; J: TRBJ2-6; D: -; CDR3: CASSEESSGANVLTF; DNA: TGTGCCAGCAGTGAAGAGAGCTCTGGGGCCAACGTCCTGACTTTC
V: TRBV11-1; size: -; J: TRBJ2-1; D: TRBD1; CDR3: CASSPPGQGHSEQFF; DNA: TGTGCCAGCAGCCCTCCGGGACAGGGACATAGTGAGCAGTTCTTC
V: TRBV6-5; size: -; J: TRBJ2-7; D: -; CDR3: CASSYASSSSPYEQYF; DNA: TGTGCCAGCAGTTACGCTTCGAGCTCTTCCCCCTACGAGCAGTACTTC
V: TRBV3-1/TRBV3-2; size: -; J: TRBJ2-3; D: -; CDR3: CASSQVHTDTQYF; DNA: TGTGCCAGCAGCCAAGTCCATACAGATACGCAGTATTTT
V: TRBV6-2/TRBV6-3; size: -; J: TRBJ2-3; D: -; CDR3: CASSYDGSSDTQYF; DNA: TGTGCCAGCAGTTACGACGGGAGTTCAGATACGCAGTATTTT
V: TRBV3-1/TRBV3-2; size: -; J: TRBJ2-7; D: -; CDR3: CASSQEASRGYEQYF; DNA: TGTGCCAGCAGCCAAGAGGCCTCCCGGGGCTACGAGCAGTACTTC
V: TRBV6-5; size: -; J: TRBJ2-7; D: -; CDR3: CASSYSSHLYEQYF; DNA: TGTGCCAGCAGTTACTCGAGCCACCTCTACGAGCAGTACTTC
V: TRBV28; size: -; J: TRBJ1-2; D: -; CDR3: CASSLGGQSYGYTF; DNA: TGTGCCAGCAGTTTGGGGGGGCAGAGCTATGGCTACACCTTC
V: TRBV28; size: -; J: TRBJ2-7; D: TRBD1; CDR3: CASSLGQETYEQYF; DNA: TGTGCCAGCAGTCTGGGACAGGAGACATACGAGCAGTACTTC
V: TRBV6-4; size: once; J: TRBJ2-1; D: TRBD2; CDR3: CASMRSAGNYNEQFF; DNA: TGTGCCAGCATGAGGTCAGCGGGGAACTACAATGAGCAGTTCTTC
V: TRBV11-2; size: -; J: TRBJ2-7; D: -; CDR3: CASSLELGRAGRTEQYF; DNA: TGTGCCAGCAGCTTAGAGCTGGGTCGGGCGGGCAGGACCGAGCAGTACTTC
V: TRBV5-1; size: -; J: TRBJ1-1; D: TRBD1; CDR3: CASSLDGQGTTEAFF; DNA: TGCGCCAGCAGCTTGGATGGACAGGGAACGACTGAAGCTTTCTTT
V: TRBV10-3; size: once; J: TRBJ2-2; D: TRBD2; CDR3: CAITVSGRIDTGELFF; DNA: TGTGCCATCACGGTCAGCGGGAGGATAGACACCGGGGAGCTGTTTTTT
V: TRBV25-1; size: -; J: TRBJ1-2; D: -; CDR3: CASSSRGGDGYTF; DNA: TGTGCCAGCAGTTCCCGGGGAGGCGATGGCTACACCTTC
V: TRBV5-1; size: -; J: TRBJ1-1; D: -; CDR3: CASSDNTGNTEAFF; DNA: TGCGCCAGCAGCGACAACACCGGGAACACTGAAGCTTTCTTT
V: TRBV3-1/TRBV3-2; size: -; J: TRBJ2-1; D: TRBD2; CDR3: CASSQGTSSAEQFF; DNA: TGTGCCAGCAGCCAAGGGACTAGCTCGGCTGAGCAGTTCTTC
V: TRBV19; size: once; J: TRBJ1-3; D: TRBD1; CDR3: CASSLDQGAGNTIYF; DNA: TGTGCCAGTAGCCTTGATCAGGGGGCTGGAAACACCATATATTTT
V: TRBV9; size: -; J: TRBJ1-6; D: -; CDR3: CASSVTDKNSPLHF; DNA: TGTGCCAGCAGCGTAACAGATAAAAATTCACCCCTCCACTTT